The 17 T cell receptor beta chains in this list originate from one sample, sequenced in a study of tumor and adjacent non-tumor tissue in lung cancer. RNA was extracted from bulk tissue without any cell sorting. TCRbeta libraries were built with three rounds of nested PCR, modified from ARM-PCR. Each CDR3 protein gets one entry after TCRdb re-called the multiplex PCR reads with MiXCR. Of about 78,000 distinct CDR3 sequences listed, roughly 76% are singletons. The sequencing sample was made of lung tumor tissue. The receptor set was obtained from a woman aged 50 to 65 with non-small cell lung cancer.

Note on this clonotype: Compared with germline, one end of the junction differs, possibly owing to a read error. The chain joins TRBV29-1 to TRBJ1-1; D unresolved. Germline V CDR1 and CDR2: SQVTM, ANQGSEA. The CDR3 sequence is 14 residues long. CDR3 loop: CSLGEGPMNTEAFF. CDR3 nucleotide sequence: TGCAGCCTTGGGGAGGGTCCGATGAACACCGAAGCTTTCTTT.

The chain couples TRBV11-2 to TRBJ2-1, with 7 nucleotides matching TRBD2. The CDR3 is made up of 12 amino acids. Germline V gene data show CDR1 as SGHAT and CDR2 as FQNNGV. V was clipped by 10 bases and J by 13 bases; unmatched bases: 13. CDR3 nucleotides: TGTGCCACCATGGGACTACCTGGCGATCAGTTCTTC. Translating it yields CATMGLPGDQFF.

Points on this clonotype: Germline is not matched at one junction end, which may reflect a read error. The chain couples TRBV11-1 to TRBJ2-7; 7 positions agree with TRBD1. There are 14 residues in the CDR3. Germline-derived CDR1 and CDR2 are SGHAT and FQDESV (reference sequence). Here the CDR3 DNA reads TGCGCCAGCAACCACTGGGACAGCTCCTACGAGCAGCACTTC. Residues: CASNHWDSSYEQHF.

The chain uses TRBV29-1 and TRBJ2-7; no clear D gene. The germline V gene has CDR1 SQVTM and CDR2 ANQGSEA. The CDR3 runs to 14 residues. V lost 4 bases and J lost 4, with 17 bases in between. The DNA of the CDR3 is TGCAGCGTTGTATTGCCGACACAAAATTACGAGCAGTACTTC. Its translation: CSVVLPTQNYEQYF.

With respect to this clonotype: Because the CDR3 is missing its conserved closing phenylalanine or tryptophan, this is likely a read error. The chain joins TRBV29-1 to TRBJ2-3, with D tentatively TRBD1 (6 bases). The DNA end favors TRBJ1-5, so the J call may be wrong. The CDR3 has 14 amino acids. Germline CDR1 is SQVTM and CDR2 is ANQGSEA. The CDR3 loop is CSVADFGGQGRQHS. In nucleotides, the CDR3 is TGCAGCGTTGCGGATTTCGGGGGCCAGGGTAGGCAGCATTCT.

The rearrangement joins TRBV5-6 to TRBJ2-1; TRBD1 is a possible D gene (5 bases). Germline loops: CDR1 SGHDT, CDR2 YYEEEE. CDR3 length equals 20 residues. Trimming left V 2 bases short and J 16 bases short, with 40 bases between. In DNA, the CDR3 is TGTGCCAGCAGCTTAAGGAGATGGTGGCTTAGGACCACCCTGGCAGGGTTCCCCTTCTTC. Protein product: CASSLRRWWLRTTLAGFPFF.

This clonotype was counted a few times. Relative to the germline gene, one junction end is altered; a read error may explain this. The genes are TRBV5-1 and TRBJ2-5, with a possible D match to TRBD2 (6 bases). The germline gives CDR1 SGHRS, CDR2 YFSETQ. The CDR3 loop spans 15 amino acids. DNA of the CDR3: TGCGCCAGCAGGTTGGGTCCGGGAGTTTGGGAGACCCAGTATTTC. Translating it yields CASRLGPGVWETQYF.

This clonotype has only a few counts. The junction and the germline gene differ at one end; a read error may be behind it. V usage is TRBV20-1 and J usage is TRBJ2-2; a possible D gene is TRBD2 (5 bases). CDR3 size: 12 residues. CDR1 and CDR2 from the germline V gene are DFQATT and SNEGSKA (reference sequence). The CDR3 reads CSVRAHTGKLFF. As DNA, the CDR3 is TGCAGTGTTAGAGCCCACACCGGGAAGCTGTTTTTT.

This clonotype was seen a few times. The CDR3 ends on some other residue instead of the conserved phenylalanine or tryptophan, so this is likely a read error. V is TRBV11-2 and J is TRBJ2-7; 8 bases line up with TRBD2. CDR3 length: 13 residues. Per germline, CDR1 SGHAT and CDR2 FQNNGV. The CDR3 DNA is TGTGCTAGCAGACCAGCGGGAGTTGACGCGCAGTACCTC. This gives the protein CASRPAGVDAQYL.

This clonotype has a count of ten or more. The CDR3 protein is CAWSATGTASYEQYF. The CDR3 bases are TGTGCCTGGAGTGCTACCGGGACAGCTTCCTACGAGCAGTACTTC. The gene calls are TRBV30 and TRBJ2-7, with 7 bases lining up with TRBD1. V gave up 1 base and J gave up 1 base; unmatched junction bases: 7. This CDR3 contains 15 residues. The germline V gene has CDR1 GTSNPN and CDR2 SVGIG (reference sequence).

Regarding this clonotype: A junction end diverges from the germline sequence, so it may reflect a read error. The DNA for the CDR3 is TGTACCACCAGCTTCGTGGGAGACGACATTCAGTACTTC. Translation: CTTSFVGDDIQYF. This chain links TRBV15 with TRBJ2-4, with a weak D call TRBD2 (5 bases). In germline, CDR1 is LNHNV, CDR2 YYDKDF (reference sequence). The CDR3 runs 13 residues.

A note on this clonotype: The junction and the germline gene differ at one end; a read error may be behind it. CDR3 loop: CAISLEALSTDTQYF. The CDR3 nucleotides are TGTGCCATCAGTTTAGAGGCACTAAGCACAGATACACAGTATTTT. The chain employs TRBV12-3 or TRBV12-4 and TRBJ2-3; the D is unclear. The CDR3 contains 15 residues.

The chain carries TRBV5-4 and TRBJ2-1; D ambiguous. This CDR3 has 15 residues. Germline lookup yields CDR1 SGHNT and CDR2 YYREEE (reference sequence). Trimming pared 3 bases from V and 3 bases from J, leaving 13 bases between. CDR3 DNA: TGTGCCAGCAGCTCCGAGAGCTGGATCTACAATGAGCAGTTCTTC. Protein product: CASSSESWIYNEQFF.

Regarding this clonotype: One end of the junction fails to match germline, which may point to a read error. V is TRBV6-6 and J is TRBJ2-7; a weak D match, TRBD1 (6 bases). The CDR3 contains 13 residues. CDR1 and CDR2 from the germline V gene are MNHNY and SVGAGI (reference sequence). The CDR3, as DNA: TGTGCCAGCAGTCAACAGGGAATTAACGGGCAGTATTTC. Its translation is CASSQQGINGQYF.

This chain connects TRBV20-1 to TRBJ2-1; D gene ambiguous. Germline V gene data show CDR1 as DFQATT and CDR2 as SNEGSKA (reference sequence). With 1 base removed from V and 7 bases from J, the gap between germline ends came to 5 bases. The CDR3 extends over 11 amino acids. The CDR3 region is CSARVGNEQFF. The CDR3 DNA is TGCAGTGCTAGAGTAGGGAATGAGCAGTTCTTC.

J is TRBJ1-2 and V is TRBV20-1; D call uncertain. V lost 7 bases and J 2 bases, leaving 20 bases between the germline ends. The germline CDR1 and CDR2 sequences are DFQATT and SNEGSKA (reference sequence). There are 15 residues in the CDR3. CDR3 DNA sequence: TGCAGTGTCCTCATCGAACAGACCCTAAACTATGGCTACACCTTC. Translating gives CSVLIEQTLNYGYTF.

The rearrangement links TRBV6-2 or TRBV6-3 to TRBJ2-1; no definite D call. This CDR3 comprises 15 residues. Germline V lookup: CDR1 MNHEY, CDR2 SVGEGT. As DNA, the CDR3 is TGTGTCAGTGCCAGCGTGGAGATGGCCGATAAAGAGCAGTTCTTC. Its translation: CVSASVEMADKEQFF.